This entry features one T cell receptor beta chain sequence. The entry originates in a study of cytomegalovirus exposure and HLA in healthy donors. The CDR3 runs 16 residues. With 0 bases clipped from V and 3 bases from J, the junction kept 3 bases outside the gene matches. The germline CDR1 and CDR2 sequences are SGHNT and YYREEE (reference sequence). Primers included in the PCR were 60 Vbeta and 13 Jbeta primers. The protocol was immunoSEQ multiplex PCR, while the TCRdb copy is restricted to in-frame clones and leaves out a portion. Among roughly 150,000 clones listed, roughly 84% were seen once. This sequence originates from a woman aged 18-29 years in good health and CMV-seronegative. The specimen sequenced was PBMCs. The chain uses TRBV5-4 and TRBJ2-3; the match to TRBD2 covers 11 bases. CDR3 amino acids: CASSLEPSGGTDTQYF. In nucleotides, the CDR3 is TGTGCCAGCAGCTTGGAGCCTAGCGGGGGGACAGATACGCAGTATTTT.